This T cell receptor beta chain originates from a study of T cell responses to AZD1222 COVID-19 vaccine. The V gene lost 5 bases and the J gene lost 5 bases, with 10 bases spanning the gap. Germline loops: CDR1 SGHRS, CDR2 YFSETQ. This CDR3 is 13 amino acids long. The method was immunoSEQ multiplex PCR; TCRdb's version includes in-frame clones alone and lacks a portion of them. The sample gives approximately 50,000 clones, over 70% of which show up once; 5% is in the top ten. The chain carries TRBV5-1 and TRBJ1-4; D call uncertain. This clonotype was sampled from an adult who received the AZD1222 COVID-19 vaccine. Specimen: peripheral blood, collected 28 days after the second AZD1222 dose. CDR3 sequence reads: CASSPRLNEKLFF. The CDR3 DNA follows: TGCGCCAGCAGTCCCAGGTTGAATGAAAAACTGTTTTTT.